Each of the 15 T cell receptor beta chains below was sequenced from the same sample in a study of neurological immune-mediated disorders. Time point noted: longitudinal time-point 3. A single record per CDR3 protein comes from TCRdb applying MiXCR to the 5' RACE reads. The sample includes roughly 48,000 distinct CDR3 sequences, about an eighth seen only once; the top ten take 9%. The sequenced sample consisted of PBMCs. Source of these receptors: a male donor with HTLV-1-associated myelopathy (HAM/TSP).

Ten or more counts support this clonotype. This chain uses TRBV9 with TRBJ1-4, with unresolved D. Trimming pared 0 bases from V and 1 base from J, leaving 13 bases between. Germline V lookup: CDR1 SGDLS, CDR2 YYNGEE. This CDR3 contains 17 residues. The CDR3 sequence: CASSVGREKGTNEKLFF. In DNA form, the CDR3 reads TGTGCCAGCAGCGTAGGGCGGGAGAAGGGAACTAATGAAAAACTGTTTTTT.

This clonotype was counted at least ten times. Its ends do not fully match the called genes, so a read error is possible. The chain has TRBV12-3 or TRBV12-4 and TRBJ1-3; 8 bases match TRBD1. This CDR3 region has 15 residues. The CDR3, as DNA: TGTGCCAGCAGTCTAGCGACAGGGGCTGGAAACACCATATATTTT. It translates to CASSLATGAGNTIYF.

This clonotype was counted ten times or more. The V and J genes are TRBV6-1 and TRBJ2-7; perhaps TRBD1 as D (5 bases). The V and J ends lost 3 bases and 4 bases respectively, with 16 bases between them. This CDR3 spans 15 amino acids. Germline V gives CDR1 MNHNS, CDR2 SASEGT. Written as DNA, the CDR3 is TGTGCCAGCAGTGACCCCAGGGTAATCGAATACGAGCAGTACTTC. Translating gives CASSDPRVIEYEQYF.

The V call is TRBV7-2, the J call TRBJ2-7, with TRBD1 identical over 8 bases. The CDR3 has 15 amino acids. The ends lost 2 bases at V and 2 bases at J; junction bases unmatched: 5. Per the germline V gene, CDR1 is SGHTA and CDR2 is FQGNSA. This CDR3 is CASSLWGTGAYEQYF. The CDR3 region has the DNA TGTGCCAGCAGCTTATGGGGGACAGGAGCCTACGAGCAGTACTTC.

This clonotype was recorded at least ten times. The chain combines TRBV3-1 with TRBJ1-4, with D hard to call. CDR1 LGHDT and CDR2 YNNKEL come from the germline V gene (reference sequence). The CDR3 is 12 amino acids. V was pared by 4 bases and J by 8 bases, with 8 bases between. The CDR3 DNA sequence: TGTGCCAGCAGCCCCCCGGGGGAAAAACTGTTTTTT. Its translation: CASSPPGEKLFF.

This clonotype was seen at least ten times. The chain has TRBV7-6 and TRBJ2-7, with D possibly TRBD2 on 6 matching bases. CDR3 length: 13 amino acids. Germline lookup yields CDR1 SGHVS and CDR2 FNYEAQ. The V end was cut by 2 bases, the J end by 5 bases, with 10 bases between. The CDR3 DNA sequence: TGTGCCAGCAGCTTAAGTTGGGGGGACGAGCAGTACTTC. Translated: CASSLSWGDEQYF.

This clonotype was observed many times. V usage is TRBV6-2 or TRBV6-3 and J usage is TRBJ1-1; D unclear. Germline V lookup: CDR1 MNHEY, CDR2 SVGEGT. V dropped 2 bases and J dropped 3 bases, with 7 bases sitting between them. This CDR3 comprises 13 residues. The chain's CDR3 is CASSYARYTEAFF. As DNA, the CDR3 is TGTGCCAGCAGTTACGCTCGGTACACTGAAGCTTTCTTT.

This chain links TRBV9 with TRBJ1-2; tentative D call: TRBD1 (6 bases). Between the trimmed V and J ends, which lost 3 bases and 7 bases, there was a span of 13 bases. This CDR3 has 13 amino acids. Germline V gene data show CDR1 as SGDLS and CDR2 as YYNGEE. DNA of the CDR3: TGTGCCAGCAGCGCGACGGGGGGCTCTGGCTACACCTTC. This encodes CASSATGGSGYTF.

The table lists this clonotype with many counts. CDR3 bases: TGCGCCAGCAGCTTGGGGGTTGTGGGCAATCAGCCCCAGCATTTT. Its protein product is CASSLGVVGNQPQHF. The V gene is TRBV5-1, the J gene TRBJ1-5; no definite D call. CDR3 length: 15 residues. The germline CDR1 and CDR2 sequences are SGHRS and YFSETQ. V was cut by 0 bases and J by 2 bases, with 9 bases left in between.

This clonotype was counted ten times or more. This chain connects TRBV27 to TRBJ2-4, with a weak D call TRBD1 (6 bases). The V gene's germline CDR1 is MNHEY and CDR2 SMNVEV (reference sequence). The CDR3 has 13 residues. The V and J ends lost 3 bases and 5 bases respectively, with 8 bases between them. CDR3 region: CASSFNRENIQYF. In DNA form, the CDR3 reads TGTGCCAGCAGTTTTAACAGGGAAAACATTCAGTACTTC.

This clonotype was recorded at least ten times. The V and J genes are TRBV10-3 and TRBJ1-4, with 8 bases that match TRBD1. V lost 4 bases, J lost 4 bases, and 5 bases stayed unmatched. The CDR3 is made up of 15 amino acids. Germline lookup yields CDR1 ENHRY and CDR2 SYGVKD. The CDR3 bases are TGTGCCATCAGTGTGGAGACAGGGGTTAATGAAAAACTGTTTTTT. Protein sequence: CAISVETGVNEKLFF.

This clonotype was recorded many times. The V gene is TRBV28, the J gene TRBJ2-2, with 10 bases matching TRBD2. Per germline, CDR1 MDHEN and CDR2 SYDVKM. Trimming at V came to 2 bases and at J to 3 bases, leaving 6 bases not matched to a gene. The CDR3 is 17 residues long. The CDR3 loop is CASSLIGLAGDTGELFF. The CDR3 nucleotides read TGTGCCAGCAGTTTAATTGGTCTAGCGGGGGACACCGGGGAGCTGTTTTTT.

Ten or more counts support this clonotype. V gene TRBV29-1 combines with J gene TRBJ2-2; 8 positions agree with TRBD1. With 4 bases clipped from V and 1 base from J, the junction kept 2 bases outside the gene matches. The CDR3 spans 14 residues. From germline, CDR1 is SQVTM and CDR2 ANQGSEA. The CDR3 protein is CSVGGTGNTGELFF. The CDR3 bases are TGCAGCGTTGGGGGGACAGGGAACACCGGGGAGCTGTTTTTT.

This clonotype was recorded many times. The CDR3 DNA reads TGCAGTGCTAGAGCAGCACAGGGAAACAATGAGCAGTTCTTC. It is translated as CSARAAQGNNEQFF. The V call is TRBV20-1, the J call TRBJ2-1; D is possibly TRBD1 (6 bases). The V gene's germline CDR1 is DFQATT and CDR2 SNEGSKA (reference sequence). Trimming removed 1 base from V and 5 bases from J, with 12 bases in between. The CDR3 has 14 residues.

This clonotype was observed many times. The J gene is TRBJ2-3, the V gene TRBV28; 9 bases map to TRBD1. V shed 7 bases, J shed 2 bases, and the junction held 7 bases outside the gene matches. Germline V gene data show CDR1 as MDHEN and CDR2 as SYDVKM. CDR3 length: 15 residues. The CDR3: CASNTGQGHTDTQYF. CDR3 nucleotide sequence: TGTGCCAGCAATACGGGACAGGGACACACAGATACGCAGTATTTT.